This TCR beta chain was captured by sequencing in a study of T cell responses to AZD1222 COVID-19 vaccine (dated by TCRdb to about 2021). Some background on the complete study: A total of over 230 trial participants underwent TCR sequencing, of whom some 210 received two doses of AZD1222 and some 25 received two doses of the MenACWY control vaccine. Enrollment into the trials was organized by age into subgroups of 18-55, 56-69 and 70-plus years, and those subgroups contained roughly 150, 30 and 60 TCR-sequenced participants, respectively.

Here is what the overall study found, with its caveats: Because no day 14 peak-response samples were available, the repertoires could be characterized only after the peak T cell response. Only five or six AZD1222 recipients were SARS-CoV-2 seropositive at baseline, limiting conclusions about previously exposed vaccinees. Reportedly, almost half of the unique spike-specific TCRs recognized epitopes lying outside the regions that are mutated in the B.1.351 and B.1.1.7 variants. The vaccine-associated CD4 TCRs covered the entire spike protein, and the dominant responses fell in regions 160-218 and 743-854. Participants were mostly white British and included more females than males, and it was suggested by the authors that clonal diversity may have been underestimated. After two AZD1222 doses, both the breadth and the depth of spike-specific TCRs were significantly higher than at day 0 and than in MenACWY recipients. The 56-69-year group was small, and its depth increase did not reach significance, likely because of low power.

The time point label for this specimen denotes: about 28 days (+/-7) after the second vaccine dose. AZD1222 recipients given second doses at about 4 weeks or at about 12 weeks were pooled, since spike-specific TCR depth and breadth were not found to differ between the two schedules. Vaccinee samples were obtained from the UK trials COV001 and COV002, which included a single-blind randomized controlled phase 2/3 trial of AZD1222 (ChAdOx1 nCoV-19) in healthy adults. For TCRbeta chain sequencing, PBMC samples from trial participants were taken at day 0 and at day 28 after the second dose. The germline V gene encodes CDR1 SGHAT and CDR2 FQDESV (reference sequence). The germline V end is reduced by 5 bases and the J end by 6 bases; junction bases left unmatched: 10. Including cysteine and phenylalanine, the CDR3 has 16 amino acids. Only CDR3 DNA is held: 48 bases, read in frame from base 1. Details on this clone: Its antigen remains undetermined. Base qualities are missing; no much larger clone stands one base away.

The CDR3 regions of human TCRbeta chains were analyzed by immunosequencing. As for the original processing: Repertoire TCRs were matched against a reference library of SARS-CoV-2-specific TCRs generated with the MIRA antigen-specificity platform. Breadth was defined as the fraction of unique TCRs that were SARS-CoV-2-associated. Depth was defined as the fraction of total T cells that were SARS-CoV-2-associated. Using the MIRA data, each spike-specific TCR was mapped to the spike region that the TCR reacts to and placed in a CD4 or CD8 class. Log10-transformed breadth and depth values were compared by one-way ANOVA with Sidak's multiple comparisons tests. This is the immuneACCESS table as TCRdb keeps it, with only in-frame sequences that have V and J called. A part of the clones is gone; compared with another copy, unresolved V genes explain less than half, and the rest is unexplained. The V and J calls and clone size are taken from that table; D and trimming were inferred from the DNA. In this sample the table shows about 150,000 clones, 80% to 90% of which occur a single time. The top ten hold roughly 9.1% of the sample.

The chain was built from TRBV11-1 and TRBJ2-1; TRBD2 agrees with 10 junctional bases. This sequence originates from an adult who received the AZD1222 COVID-19 vaccine. Sequencing was performed on peripheral blood, taken 28 days after the second AZD1222 dose. The DNA reads TGTGCCAGCAGCCGGACTAGCGGACAACCGGGCAATGAGCAGTTCTTC. Its amino acids are CASSRTSGQPGNEQFF.